In its sample, the clone carrying this T cell receptor (beta chain) was seen a few times. The data are from a study of beta chain features in type 1 diabetes. The authors reverse transcribed all of the isolated RNA, so sequencing captured expressed TCRB transcripts. Assay: immunoSEQ multiplex PCR; the TCRdb copy retains only in-frame clones and omits some. The data contain under 350,000 clones, about 8.5% of them singletons. The CDR3 is 14 residues long. The V gene's germline CDR1 is MNHNS and CDR2 SASEGT. V lost 4 bases, J lost 6 bases, and 6 bases stayed unmatched. The sample taken for sequencing was central memory CD4+ T cells from blood. The gene calls are TRBV6-1 and TRBJ2-4; 7 bases agree with TRBD2. This receptor was obtained from a woman between 18 and 29 years old in good health. The CDR3 DNA reads as TGTGCCAGCAGTGCTTGGGGGAGGGGAAACATTCAGTACTTC. This sequence encodes CASSAWGRGNIQYF.